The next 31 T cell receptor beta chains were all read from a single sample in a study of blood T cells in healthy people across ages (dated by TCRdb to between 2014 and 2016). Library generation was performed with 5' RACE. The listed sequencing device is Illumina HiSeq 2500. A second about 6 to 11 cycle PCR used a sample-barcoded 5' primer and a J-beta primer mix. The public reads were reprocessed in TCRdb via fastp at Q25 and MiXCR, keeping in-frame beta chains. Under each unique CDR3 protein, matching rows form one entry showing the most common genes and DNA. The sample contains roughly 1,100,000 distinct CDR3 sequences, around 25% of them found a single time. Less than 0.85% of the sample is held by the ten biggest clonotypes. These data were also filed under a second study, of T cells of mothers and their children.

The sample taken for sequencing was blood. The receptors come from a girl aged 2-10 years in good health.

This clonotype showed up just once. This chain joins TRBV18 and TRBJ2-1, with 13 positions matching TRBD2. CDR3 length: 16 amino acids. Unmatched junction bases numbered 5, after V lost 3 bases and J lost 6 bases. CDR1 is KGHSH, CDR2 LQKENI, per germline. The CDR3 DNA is TGTGCCAGCTCACCCCCGGGACTAGCGGGGAGCAATGAGCAGTTCTTC. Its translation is CASSPPGLAGSNEQFF.

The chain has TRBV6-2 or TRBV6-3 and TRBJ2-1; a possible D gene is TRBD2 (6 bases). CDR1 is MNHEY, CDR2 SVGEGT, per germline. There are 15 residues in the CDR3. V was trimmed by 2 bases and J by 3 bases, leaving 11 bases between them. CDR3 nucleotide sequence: TGTGCCAGCAGTTACGCGCGGGATGTCTACAATGAGCAGTTCTTC. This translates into CASSYARDVYNEQFF.

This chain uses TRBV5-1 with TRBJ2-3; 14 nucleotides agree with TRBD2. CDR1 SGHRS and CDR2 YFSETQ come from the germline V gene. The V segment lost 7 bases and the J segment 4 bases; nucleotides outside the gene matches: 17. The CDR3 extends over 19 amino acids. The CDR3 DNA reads TGCGCCAGCCGAATTCAACCGGGGACTAGCGGGAGATTCTCAGATACGCAGTATTTT. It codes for CASRIQPGTSGRFSDTQYF.

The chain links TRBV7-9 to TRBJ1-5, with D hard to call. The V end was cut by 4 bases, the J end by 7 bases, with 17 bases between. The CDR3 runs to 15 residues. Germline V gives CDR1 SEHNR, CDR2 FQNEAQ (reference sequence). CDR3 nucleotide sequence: TGTGCCAGCAGCTCCTGGGCGGATTACGACCAGCCCCAGCATTTT. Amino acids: CASSSWADYDQPQHF.

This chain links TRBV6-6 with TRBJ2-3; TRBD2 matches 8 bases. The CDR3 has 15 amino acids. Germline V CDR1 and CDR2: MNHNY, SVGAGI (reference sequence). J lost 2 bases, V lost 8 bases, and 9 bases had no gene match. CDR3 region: CASLPGGSHTDTQYF. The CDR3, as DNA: TGTGCCAGCTTACCGGGGGGGTCGCACACAGATACGCAGTATTTT.

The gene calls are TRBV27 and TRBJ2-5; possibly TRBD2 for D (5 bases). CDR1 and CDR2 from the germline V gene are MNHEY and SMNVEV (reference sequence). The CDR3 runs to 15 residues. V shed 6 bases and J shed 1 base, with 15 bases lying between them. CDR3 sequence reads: CASSRSRGAQETQYF. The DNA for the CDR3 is TGTGCCAGCAGCCGCTCCCGGGGAGCCCAAGAGACCCAGTACTTC.

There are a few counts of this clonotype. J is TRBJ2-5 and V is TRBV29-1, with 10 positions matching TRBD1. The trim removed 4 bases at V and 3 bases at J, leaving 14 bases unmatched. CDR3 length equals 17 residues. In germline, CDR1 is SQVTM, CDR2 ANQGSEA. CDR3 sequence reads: CSVVRADRGQVEETQYF. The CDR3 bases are TGCAGCGTTGTAAGGGCAGACAGGGGGCAGGTGGAAGAGACCCAGTACTTC.

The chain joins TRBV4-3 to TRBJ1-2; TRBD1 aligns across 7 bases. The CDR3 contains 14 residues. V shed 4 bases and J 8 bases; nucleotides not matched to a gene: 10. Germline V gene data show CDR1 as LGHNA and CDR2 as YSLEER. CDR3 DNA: TGCGCCAGCAGCCCCCGAGAGGGGGCGGGGGGCTACACCTTC. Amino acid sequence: CASSPREGAGGYTF.

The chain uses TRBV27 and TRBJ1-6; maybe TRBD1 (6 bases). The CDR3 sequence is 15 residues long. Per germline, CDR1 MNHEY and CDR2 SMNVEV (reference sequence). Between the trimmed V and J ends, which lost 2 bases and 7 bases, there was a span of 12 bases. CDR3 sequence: CASSLGGAENSPLHF. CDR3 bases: TGTGCCAGCAGTTTAGGGGGGGCAGAAAATTCACCCCTCCACTTT.

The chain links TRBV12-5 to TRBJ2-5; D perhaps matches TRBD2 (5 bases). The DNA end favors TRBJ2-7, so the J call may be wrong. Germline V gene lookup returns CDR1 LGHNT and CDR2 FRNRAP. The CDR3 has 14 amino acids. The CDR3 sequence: CASGLGLGGYEQYF. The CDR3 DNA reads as TGTGCTAGTGGCCTTGGACTCGGCGGGTACGAGCAGTACTTC.

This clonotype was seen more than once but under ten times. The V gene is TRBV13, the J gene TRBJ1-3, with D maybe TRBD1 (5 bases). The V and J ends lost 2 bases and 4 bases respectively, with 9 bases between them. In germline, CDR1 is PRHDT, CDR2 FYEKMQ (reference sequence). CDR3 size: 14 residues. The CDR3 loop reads CASSLRGLGNTIYF. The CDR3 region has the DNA TGTGCCAGCAGCTTAAGGGGACTCGGAAACACCATATATTTT.

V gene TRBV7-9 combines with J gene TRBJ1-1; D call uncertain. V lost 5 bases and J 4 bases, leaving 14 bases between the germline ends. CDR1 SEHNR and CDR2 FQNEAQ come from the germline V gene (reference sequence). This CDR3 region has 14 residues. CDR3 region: CASSGPEQTTEAFF. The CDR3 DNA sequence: TGTGCCAGCAGCGGACCGGAACAGACCACTGAAGCTTTCTTT.

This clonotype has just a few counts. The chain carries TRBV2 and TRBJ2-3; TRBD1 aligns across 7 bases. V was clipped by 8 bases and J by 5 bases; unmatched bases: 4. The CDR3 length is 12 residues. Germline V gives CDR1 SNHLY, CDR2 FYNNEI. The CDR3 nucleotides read TGTGCCAGCGTAGACAGGGAAGATACGCAGTATTTT. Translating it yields CASVDREDTQYF.

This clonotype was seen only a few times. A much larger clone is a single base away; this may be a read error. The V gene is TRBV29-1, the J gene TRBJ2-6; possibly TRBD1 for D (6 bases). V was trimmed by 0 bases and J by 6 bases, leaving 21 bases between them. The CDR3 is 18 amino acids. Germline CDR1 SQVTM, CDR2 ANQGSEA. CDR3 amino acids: CSVEDPIYRASEANVLTF. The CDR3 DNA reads TGCAGCGTTGAAGATCCGATCTACAGGGCGTCGGAGGCCAACGTCCTGACTTTC.

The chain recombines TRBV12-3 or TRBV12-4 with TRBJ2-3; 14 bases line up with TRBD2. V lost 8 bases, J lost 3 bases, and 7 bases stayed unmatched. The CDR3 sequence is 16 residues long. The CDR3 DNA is TGTGCCAGCGGACGACTAGCGGGAGGGCCGACAGATACGCAGTATTTT. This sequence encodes CASGRLAGGPTDTQYF.

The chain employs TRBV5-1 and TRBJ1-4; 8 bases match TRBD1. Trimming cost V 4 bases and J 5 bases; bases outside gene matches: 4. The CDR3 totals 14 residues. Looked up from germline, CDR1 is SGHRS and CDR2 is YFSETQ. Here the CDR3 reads CASSGQGRNEKLFF. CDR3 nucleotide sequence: TGCGCCAGCAGCGGACAGGGAAGAAATGAAAAACTGTTTTTT.

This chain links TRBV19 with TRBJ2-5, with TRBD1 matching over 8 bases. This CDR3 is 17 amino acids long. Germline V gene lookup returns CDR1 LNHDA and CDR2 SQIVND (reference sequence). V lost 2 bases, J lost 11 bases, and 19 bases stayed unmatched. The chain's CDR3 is CASSITPGQGAVWKQYF. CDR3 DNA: TGTGCCAGTAGTATAACCCCTGGGCAGGGGGCGGTATGGAAGCAGTACTTC.

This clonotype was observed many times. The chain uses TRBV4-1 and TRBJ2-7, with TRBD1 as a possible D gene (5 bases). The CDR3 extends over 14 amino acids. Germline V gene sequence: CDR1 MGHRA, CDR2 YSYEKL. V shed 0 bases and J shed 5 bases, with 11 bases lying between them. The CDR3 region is CASSQEWTIHEQYF. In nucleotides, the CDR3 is TGCGCCAGCAGCCAAGAGTGGACAATCCACGAGCAGTACTTC.

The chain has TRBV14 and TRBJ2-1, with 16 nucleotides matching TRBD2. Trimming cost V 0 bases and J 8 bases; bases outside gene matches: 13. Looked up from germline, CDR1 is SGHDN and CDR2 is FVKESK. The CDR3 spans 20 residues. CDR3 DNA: TGTGCCAGCAGCCAAGATGAGGGACTAGCGGGGGGGAACCCTCTAGATGAGCAGTTCTTC. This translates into CASSQDEGLAGGNPLDEQFF.

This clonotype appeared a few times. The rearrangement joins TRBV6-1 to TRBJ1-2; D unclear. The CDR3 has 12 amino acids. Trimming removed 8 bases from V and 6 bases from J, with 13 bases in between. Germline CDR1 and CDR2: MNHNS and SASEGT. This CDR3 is CASLSLAHGYTF. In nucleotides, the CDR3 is TGTGCCAGCCTGTCTTTGGCCCATGGCTACACCTTC.

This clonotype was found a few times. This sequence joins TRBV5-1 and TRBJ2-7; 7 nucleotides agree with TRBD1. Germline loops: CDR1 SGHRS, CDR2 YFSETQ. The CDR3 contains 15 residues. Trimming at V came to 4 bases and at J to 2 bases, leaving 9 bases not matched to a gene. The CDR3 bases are TGCGCCAGCAGCACCCAGGGGGTCTGGGCCTACGAGCAGTACTTC. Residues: CASSTQGVWAYEQYF.

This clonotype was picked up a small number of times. Here the CDR3 reads CASKGGEQFF. CDR3 DNA: TGTGCCAGCAAGGGGGGTGAGCAGTTCTTC. The V and J genes are TRBV6-2 or TRBV6-3 and TRBJ2-1; D may match TRBD1 or TRBD2 (6 bases each). Per the germline V gene, CDR1 is MNHEY and CDR2 is SVGEGT. CDR3 length: 10 residues. Trimming pared 7 bases from V and 9 bases from J, leaving 7 bases between.

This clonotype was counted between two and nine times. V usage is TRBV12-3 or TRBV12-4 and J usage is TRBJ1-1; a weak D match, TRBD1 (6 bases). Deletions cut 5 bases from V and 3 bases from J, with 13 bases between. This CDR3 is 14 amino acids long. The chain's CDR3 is CASSIDRPHTEAFF. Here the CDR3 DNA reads TGTGCCAGCAGTATAGACAGGCCACACACTGAAGCTTTCTTT.

The CDR3 here is CASGQGSGNTIYF. The CDR3 DNA follows: TGTGCTAGCGGGCAGGGTAGTGGAAACACCATATATTTT. This chain joins TRBV7-8 and TRBJ1-3, with D perhaps TRBD1 (5 bases). The CDR3 loop spans 13 amino acids. Per germline, CDR1 SGHVS and CDR2 FQNEAQ.

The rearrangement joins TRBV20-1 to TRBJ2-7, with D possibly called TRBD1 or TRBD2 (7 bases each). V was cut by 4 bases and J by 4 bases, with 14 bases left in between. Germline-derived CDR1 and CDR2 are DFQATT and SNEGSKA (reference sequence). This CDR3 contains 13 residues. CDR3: CSAKQGGRYEQYF. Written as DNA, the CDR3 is TGCAGTGCTAAGCAGGGGGGGAGGTACGAGCAGTACTTC.

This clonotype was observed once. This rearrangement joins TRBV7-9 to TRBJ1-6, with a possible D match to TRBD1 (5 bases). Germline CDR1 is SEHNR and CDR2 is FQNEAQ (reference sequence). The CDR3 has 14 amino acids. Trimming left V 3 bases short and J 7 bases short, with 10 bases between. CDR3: CASSLNRLNSPLHF. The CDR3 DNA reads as TGTGCCAGCAGCTTGAACAGGTTAAATTCACCCCTCCACTTT.

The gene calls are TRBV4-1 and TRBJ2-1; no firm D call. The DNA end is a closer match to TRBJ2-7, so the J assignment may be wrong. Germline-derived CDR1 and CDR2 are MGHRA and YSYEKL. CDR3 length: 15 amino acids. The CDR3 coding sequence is TGCGCCAGCAGCCAAGAACTTACCTCTACCTACGAGCAGTACTTC. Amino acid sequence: CASSQELTSTYEQYF.

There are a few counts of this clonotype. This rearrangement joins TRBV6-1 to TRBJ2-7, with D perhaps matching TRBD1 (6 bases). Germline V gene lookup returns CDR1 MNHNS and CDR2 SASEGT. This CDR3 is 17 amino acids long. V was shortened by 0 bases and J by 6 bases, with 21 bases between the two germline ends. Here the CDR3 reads CASSEADLGHGYAEQYF. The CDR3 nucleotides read TGTGCCAGCAGTGAAGCGGATTTGGGACACGGGTACGCCGAGCAGTACTTC.

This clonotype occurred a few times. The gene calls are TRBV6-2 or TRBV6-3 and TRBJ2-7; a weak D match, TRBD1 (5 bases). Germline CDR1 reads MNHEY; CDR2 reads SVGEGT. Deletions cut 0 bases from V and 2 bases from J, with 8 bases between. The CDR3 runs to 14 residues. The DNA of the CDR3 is TGTGCCAGCAGTTACTCAAGGGGTCCCTACGAGCAGTACTTC. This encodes CASSYSRGPYEQYF.

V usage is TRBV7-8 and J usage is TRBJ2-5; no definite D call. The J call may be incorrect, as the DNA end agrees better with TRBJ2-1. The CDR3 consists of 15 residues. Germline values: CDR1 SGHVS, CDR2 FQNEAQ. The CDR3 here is CASSLDWHPGDEQFF. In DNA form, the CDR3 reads TGTGCCAGCAGCTTAGACTGGCATCCGGGCGATGAGCAGTTCTTC.

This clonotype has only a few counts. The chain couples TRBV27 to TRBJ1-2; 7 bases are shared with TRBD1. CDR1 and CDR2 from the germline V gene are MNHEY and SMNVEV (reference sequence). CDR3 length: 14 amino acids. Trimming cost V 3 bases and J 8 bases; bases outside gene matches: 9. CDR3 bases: TGTGCCAGCAGTTTGTCGGGAGGGGGCAGGGGCTACACCTTC. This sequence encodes CASSLSGGGRGYTF.